This record covers a single T cell receptor beta chain. Antigen unknown. Amplification used 60 Vbeta primers and 13 Jbeta primers. In the original processing: Later reanalysis found roughly 80 million unique TCR beta chains, 10 million to 12 million of them shared. Measured with immunoSEQ multiplex PCR; TCRdb has only the in-frame clones, and not every one. That table furnishes V, J and clone size, whereas the DNA furnished D and trimming. This table holds about 90,000 clones, over 50% found once. This specimen comes from a study of cytomegalovirus exposure and HLA in healthy donors. Germline V lookup: CDR1 SGHRS, CDR2 YFSETQ. J was trimmed by 4 bases and V by 1 base; bases with no gene match: 7. The CDR3 spans 15 residues. Study-wide results and caveats: Several of the most significant clusters were apparently associated with common viral pathogens in a later analysis. Productive rates of about 87% or about 30% were seen for most TCR beta V segments in an earlier analysis.

The chain uses TRBV5-1 and TRBJ2-5; 7 bases map to TRBD1. The receptor was derived from a man younger than 40 in good health and CMV-seronegative. Sequencing was performed on PBMCs. Here the CDR3 DNA reads TGCGCCAGCAGCTTGCAGTACAGGGGCGGAGAGACCCAGTACTTC. As protein: CASSLQYRGGETQYF.